The sequence of this T cell receptor (beta chain) was determined in a study of T cell changes during pregnancy in multiple sclerosis. The CDR3 covers 14 residues. J gave up 6 bases and V 5 bases, and 4 bases lay outside the gene matches. From germline, CDR1 is LNHDA and CDR2 SQIVND (reference sequence). The method was immunoSEQ multiplex PCR; TCRdb's version includes in-frame clones alone and lacks a portion of them. The sample lists some 67,000 clones; 80% to 95% were seen once. The V and J genes are TRBV19 and TRBJ2-4; TRBD1 matches 10 bases. The specimen was peripheral blood, collected in the first trimester of pregnancy. The sequence came from a female donor with multiple sclerosis, enrolled in a pregnancy study. The CDR3 spells CASSPRDRGNIQYF. Written as DNA, the CDR3 is TGTGCCAGTAGTCCCCGGGACAGGGGAAACATTCAGTACTTC. Full variable domain (remainder filled in from reference TRBV19 and TRBJ2-4): DGGITQSPKYLFRKEGQNVTLSCEQNLNHDAMYWYRQDPGQGLRLIYYSQIVNDFQKGDIAEGYSVSREKKESFPLTVTSAQKNPTAFYLCASSPRDRGNIQYFGAGTRLSVL.